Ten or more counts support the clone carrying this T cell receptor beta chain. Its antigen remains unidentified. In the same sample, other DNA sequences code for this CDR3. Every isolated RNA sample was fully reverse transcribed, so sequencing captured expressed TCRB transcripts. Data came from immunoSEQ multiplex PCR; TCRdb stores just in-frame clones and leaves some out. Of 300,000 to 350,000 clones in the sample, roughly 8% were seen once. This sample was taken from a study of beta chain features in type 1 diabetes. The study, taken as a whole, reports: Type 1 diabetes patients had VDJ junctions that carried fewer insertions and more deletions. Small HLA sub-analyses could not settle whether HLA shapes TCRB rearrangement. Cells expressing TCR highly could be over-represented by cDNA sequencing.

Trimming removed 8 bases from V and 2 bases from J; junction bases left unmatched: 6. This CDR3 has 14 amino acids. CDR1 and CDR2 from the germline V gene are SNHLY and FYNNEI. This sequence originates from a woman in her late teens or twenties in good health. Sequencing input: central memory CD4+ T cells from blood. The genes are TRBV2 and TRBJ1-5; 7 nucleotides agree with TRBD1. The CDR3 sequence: CASGDRVGNQPQHF. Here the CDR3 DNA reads TGTGCCAGCGGAGACAGGGTCGGCAATCAGCCCCAGCATTTT.